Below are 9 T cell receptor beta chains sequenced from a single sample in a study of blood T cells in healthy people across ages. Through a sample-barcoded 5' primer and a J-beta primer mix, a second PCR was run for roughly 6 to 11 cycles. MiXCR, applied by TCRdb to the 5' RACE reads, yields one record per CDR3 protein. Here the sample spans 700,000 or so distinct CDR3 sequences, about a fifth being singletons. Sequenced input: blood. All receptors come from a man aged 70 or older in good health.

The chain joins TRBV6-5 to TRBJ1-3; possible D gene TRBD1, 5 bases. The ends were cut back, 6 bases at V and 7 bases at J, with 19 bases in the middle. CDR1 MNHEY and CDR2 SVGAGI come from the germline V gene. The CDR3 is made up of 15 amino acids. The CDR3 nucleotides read TGTGCCAGCAGGCCGGACGGGACGAGTGGGAACACCATATATTTT. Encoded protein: CASRPDGTSGNTIYF.

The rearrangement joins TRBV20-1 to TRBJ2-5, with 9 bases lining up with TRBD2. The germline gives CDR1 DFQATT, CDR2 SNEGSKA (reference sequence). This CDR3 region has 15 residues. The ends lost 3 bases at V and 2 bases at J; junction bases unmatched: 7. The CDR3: CSARSGTSRQETQYF. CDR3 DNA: TGCAGTGCTAGGTCCGGGACTAGCCGTCAAGAGACCCAGTACTTC.

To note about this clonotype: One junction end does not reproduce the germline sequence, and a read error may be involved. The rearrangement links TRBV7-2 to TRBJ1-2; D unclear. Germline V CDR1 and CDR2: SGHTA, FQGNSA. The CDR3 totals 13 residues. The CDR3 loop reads CASGLDFITGYTF. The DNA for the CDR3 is TGTGCCAGCGGCTTAGATTTTATTACGGGCTACACCTTC.

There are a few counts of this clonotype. CDR3 DNA sequence: TGTGCCAGCAGTGAGTTAGGCAGGCAAGAGACCCAGTACTTC. It encodes CASSELGRQETQYF. The rearrangement links TRBV2 to TRBJ2-5; D unclear. V shed 3 bases and J shed 2 bases, with 10 bases lying between them. CDR3 length: 14 amino acids. The V gene's germline CDR1 is SNHLY and CDR2 FYNNEI.

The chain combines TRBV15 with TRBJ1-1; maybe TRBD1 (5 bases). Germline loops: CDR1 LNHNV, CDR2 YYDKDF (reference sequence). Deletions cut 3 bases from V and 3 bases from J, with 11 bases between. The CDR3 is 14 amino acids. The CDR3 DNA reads TGTGCCACCAGCAGTCCCCAGGGTTACACTGAAGCTTTCTTT. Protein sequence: CATSSPQGYTEAFF.

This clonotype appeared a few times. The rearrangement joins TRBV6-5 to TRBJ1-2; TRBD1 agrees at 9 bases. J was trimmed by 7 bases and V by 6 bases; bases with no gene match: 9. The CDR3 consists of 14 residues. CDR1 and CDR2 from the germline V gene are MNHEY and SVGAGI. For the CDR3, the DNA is TGTGCCAGCAGGCGGGACAGGGTCGATCCTGGCTACACCTTC. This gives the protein CASRRDRVDPGYTF.

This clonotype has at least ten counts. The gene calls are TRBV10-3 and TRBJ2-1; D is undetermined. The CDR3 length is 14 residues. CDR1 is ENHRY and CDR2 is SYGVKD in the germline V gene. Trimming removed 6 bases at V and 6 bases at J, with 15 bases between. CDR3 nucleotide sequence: TGTGCCATCAGCACGGACCCCGCCCGCAATGAGCAGTTCTTC. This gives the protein CAISTDPARNEQFF.

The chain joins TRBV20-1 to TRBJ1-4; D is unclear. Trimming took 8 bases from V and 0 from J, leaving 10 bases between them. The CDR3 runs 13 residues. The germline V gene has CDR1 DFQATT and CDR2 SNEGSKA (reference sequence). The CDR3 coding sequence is TGCAGTATTCCCAGGTCAACTAATGAAAAACTGTTTTTT. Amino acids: CSIPRSTNEKLFF.

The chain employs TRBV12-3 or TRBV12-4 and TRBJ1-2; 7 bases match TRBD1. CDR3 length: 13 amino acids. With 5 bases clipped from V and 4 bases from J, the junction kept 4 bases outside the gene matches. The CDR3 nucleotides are TGTGCCAGCAGTATACAGGGGTTCTATGGCTACACCTTC. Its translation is CASSIQGFYGYTF.